The clone carrying this T cell receptor beta chain is a singleton in its sample. The sample belongs to a study of blood T cell repertoires in COVID-19. Overall study context: Sites in the United States, Italy and Spain provided acute and convalescent COVID-19 samples. T cells, B-cell-depleted T cells, or PBMCs provided the cDNA or gDNA that served as material.

The germline V gene encodes CDR1 SGDLS and CDR2 YYNGEE. V dropped 2 bases and J dropped 6; count of bases not matched to a gene: 2. The CDR3 has 13 residues. Sequencing was performed with immunoSEQ multiplex PCR; in TCRdb, only in-frame clones are kept and a portion is missing. The sample contains roughly 300,000 clones, approximately 90% of which appear only once. Seattle's cohort entered during active infection and was followed longitudinally. The rearrangement joins TRBV9 to TRBJ2-7; TRBD2 aligns across 10 bases. Sequenced input: peripheral blood. The source is a woman aged 25 to 39 with COVID-19, enrolled during active disease. CDR3 sequence (DNA): TGTGCCAGCAGCGTTTCTAGCGGGAGCGAGCAGTACTTC. Encoded protein: CASSVSSGSEQYF. Full variable domain (outside the CDR3, taken from reference TRBV9 and TRBJ2-7): DSGVTQTPKHLITATGQRVTLRCSPRSGDLSVYWYQQSLDQGLQFLIQYYNGEERAKGNILERFSAQQFPDLHSELNLSSLELGDSALYFCASSVSSGSEQYFGPGTRLTVT.